The subject of this entry is one TCR beta chain. Its antigen is unknown. Assay: immunoSEQ multiplex PCR; the TCRdb copy retains only in-frame clones and omits some. The table records 150,000 to 200,000 clones, about nine tenths of them present only once. This sample is part of a study of lymphopenia after photon versus proton radiotherapy. The CDR3 has 15 residues. Germline values: CDR1 MNHNS, CDR2 SASEGT. V shed 6 bases and J 2 bases; nucleotides not matched to a gene: 10. The study's findings and limits: A bigger post-nadir fall in TCR diversity correlated inversely with survival time in deceased patients. Photon-treated patients lost naive T cells and TCR diversity; proton-treated stayed stable. Better survival with proton therapy was suggested as possible, not demonstrated. After lymphocyte nadir, photon-treated repertoires showed oligoclonal expansion, especially CD8+ Temra.

The receptor comes from a man in his forties or fifties with gastric cancer. The chain is built from TRBV6-1 and TRBJ2-7; 7 bases line up with TRBD1. The source material was peripheral blood, sampled from a patient treated with photon-based radiotherapy. For the CDR3, the DNA is TGTGCCAGCAGAAGGACAGGATTGACAGCCTACGAGCAGTACTTC. This sequence encodes CASRRTGLTAYEQYF.